This T cell receptor (beta chain) was documented in a study of cytomegalovirus exposure and HLA in healthy donors. On the study more broadly: Unique TCR beta sequences numbering 120 million or so came from approximately 180 million T cells in an earlier analysis. Study-level points and caveats: The majority of TCR sequences were rare, yet some public TCRs appeared in many donors. A cluster of highly shared sequence variants was likely a sequencing artifact. With later analysis, a missense DCLRE1C variant became linked to TCR beta V- and J-gene trimming.

Primers: 60 Vbeta forward and 13 Jbeta reverse. Profiled with immunoSEQ multiplex PCR; TCRdb holds only in-frame clones, not every one. The sample has 140,000 or so clones, nearly 85% seen once. For this clone: Its antigen is as yet unknown.

The germline V gene has CDR1 MNHEY and CDR2 SMNVEV (reference sequence). The CDR3 is made up of 15 amino acids. V lost 4 bases and J 0 bases, leaving 13 bases between the germline ends. This clonotype was obtained from a male donor in good health and CMV-seronegative. Material for sequencing was PBMCs. The J gene is TRBJ2-7, the V gene TRBV27; D is perhaps TRBD1 (5 bases). The CDR3 spells CASSSFSQVSYEQYF. CDR3 bases: TGTGCCAGCAGTTCATTCTCACAGGTCTCCTACGAGCAGTACTTC.